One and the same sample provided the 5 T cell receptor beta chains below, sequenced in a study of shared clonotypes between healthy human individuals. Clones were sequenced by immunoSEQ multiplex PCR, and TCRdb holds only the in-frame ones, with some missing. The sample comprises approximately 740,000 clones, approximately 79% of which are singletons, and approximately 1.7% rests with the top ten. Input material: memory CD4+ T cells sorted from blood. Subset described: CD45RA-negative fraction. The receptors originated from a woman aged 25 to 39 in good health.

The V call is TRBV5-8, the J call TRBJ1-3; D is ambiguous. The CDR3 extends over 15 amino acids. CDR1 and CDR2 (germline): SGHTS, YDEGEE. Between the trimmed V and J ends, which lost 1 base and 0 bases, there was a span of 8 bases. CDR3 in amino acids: CASSLYKSSGNTIYF. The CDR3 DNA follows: TGTGCCAGCAGCTTGTACAAGAGCTCTGGAAACACCATATATTTT.

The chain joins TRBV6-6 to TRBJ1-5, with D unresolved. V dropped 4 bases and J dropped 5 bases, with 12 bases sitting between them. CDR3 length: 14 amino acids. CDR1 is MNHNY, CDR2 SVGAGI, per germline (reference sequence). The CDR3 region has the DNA TGTGCCAGCAGTTCTGGGGAGACCCATCAGCCCCAGCATTTT. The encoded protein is CASSSGETHQPQHF.

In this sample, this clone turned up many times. CDR3 region: CSVLGKSGGNEQFF. The CDR3 DNA is TGCAGCGTTTTAGGGAAATCAGGTGGGAATGAGCAGTTCTTC. This chain joins TRBV29-1 and TRBJ2-1; no clear D. V was pared by 5 bases and J by 7 bases, with 18 bases between. Germline V CDR1 and CDR2: SQVTM, ANQGSEA. This CDR3 comprises 14 residues.

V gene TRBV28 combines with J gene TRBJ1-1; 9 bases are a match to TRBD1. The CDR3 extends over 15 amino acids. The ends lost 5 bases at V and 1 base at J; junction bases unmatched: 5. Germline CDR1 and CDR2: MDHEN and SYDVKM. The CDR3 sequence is CASSLYRGRNTEAFF. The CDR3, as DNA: TGTGCCAGCAGTCTTTACAGGGGGCGGAACACTGAAGCTTTCTTT.

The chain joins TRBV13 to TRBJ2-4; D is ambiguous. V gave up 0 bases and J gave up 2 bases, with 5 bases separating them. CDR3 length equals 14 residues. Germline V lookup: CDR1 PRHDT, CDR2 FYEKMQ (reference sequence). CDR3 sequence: CASSLGVTKNIQYF. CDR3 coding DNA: TGTGCCAGCAGCTTAGGAGTTACCAAAAACATTCAGTACTTC.